These T cell receptor beta chains were read from a single sample in a study of persistence of HIV-infected CD4 T cells. Sequenced by immunoSEQ multiplex PCR; TCRdb stores in-frame clones only, minus some. The table shows 6,000 to 9,500 clones, with roughly three fifths occurring only once. Their antigens are not known. Sequenced material: CD4+ T cells sorted from PBMCs after 18-hour stimulation, taken from a patient who received antiretroviral therapy. The source is an adult man with HIV who was CMV-seropositive. Both conserved end residues are part of each CDR3. Each record gives: clone size, V gene, J gene, D gene, CDR3 DNA, CDR3 protein. D genes are given only for firm matches. The size field is filled for only some rows; it gives once, few, many or a size class.

>-|TRBV9|TRBJ2-5|-
TGTGCCAGCAGCGTAGTGGGTGGGGAGACCCAGTACTTC
CASSVVGGETQYF
>-|TRBV4-3|TRBJ1-1|-
TGCGCCAGCAGCCAGGAAAAGATCGGGACCGGTGAAGCTTTCTTT
CASSQEKIGTGEAFF
>-|TRBV5-1|TRBJ2-7|-
TGCGCCAGCAGCCTTGACCCAGGGTTAGTCGAGCAGTACTTC
CASSLDPGLVEQYF
>medium-sized|TRBV7-8|TRBJ1-2|-
TGTGCCAGCACCTCGGGGGGGAGTCTTCGTGGCTACACCTTC
CASTSGGSLRGYTF
>medium-sized|TRBV19|TRBJ2-3|-
TGTGCCAGTAGTATAGACAGGGGGGCAGATACGCAGTATTTT
CASSIDRGADTQYF
>-|TRBV7-9|TRBJ2-2|-
TGTGCCAGCAGCTTAGACGGGGGACTCACCGGGGAGCTGTTTTTT
CASSLDGGLTGELFF
>-|TRBV5-1|TRBJ2-7|-
TGCGCCAGCAGCTTAGGGCAGCCTGGGGTCGAGCAGTACTTC
CASSLGQPGVEQYF
>-|TRBV30|TRBJ1-5|-
TGTGCCTGGAGCAGTTATAGCAATCAGCCCCAGCATTTT
CAWSSYSNQPQHF
>-|TRBV7-2|TRBJ2-3|TRBD2
TGTGCCAGCAGCTTTAGCGGGAGGGCCGGAAAAACAGATACGCAGTATTTT
CASSFSGRAGKTDTQYF
>-|TRBV19|TRBJ2-2|TRBD2
TGTGCCAGTAGTACTAGACTAGCGGGGAACACCGGGGAGCTGTTTTTT
CASSTRLAGNTGELFF
>-|TRBV5-1|TRBJ1-6|-
TGCGCCAGCAGCTTGGTTGAAACGGTGCAATATAATTCACCCCTCCACTTT
CASSLVETVQYNSPLHF
>-|TRBV7-2|TRBJ1-5|-
TGTGCCAGCAGCTTTTCCCAGGATCAGCCCCAGCATTTT
CASSFSQDQPQHF
>once|TRBV5-1|TRBJ2-7|TRBD2
TGCGCCAGCAGCTTGGTAGGGCGGGGGAATTACGAGCAGTACTTC
CASSLVGRGNYEQYF
>-|TRBV19|TRBJ2-7|TRBD2
TGTGCCAGTAGTATTTCCCTGGGAGGGACGGGTTCCTACGAGCAGTACTTC
CASSISLGGTGSYEQYF
>-|TRBV21-1|TRBJ1-3|-
TGTGCCAGCAGCAAAGCGATCACGAAGGTGGATGGAAACACCATATATTTT
CASSKAITKVDGNTIYF
>-|TRBV7-2|TRBJ1-2|-
TGTGCCAGCAGCTTAGAATGGGGGCAAACCTATGGCTACACCTTC
CASSLEWGQTYGYTF
>medium-sized|TRBV6-5|TRBJ1-6|-
TGTGCCAGCAGTTCCCGGACAGCGTATAATTCACCCCTCCACTTT
CASSSRTAYNSPLHF
>-|TRBV6-5|TRBJ1-2|-
TGTGCCAGCAGTTACAGGGTGGACAGTCCCTATGGCTACACCTTC
CASSYRVDSPYGYTF
>few|TRBV7-9|TRBJ1-1|-
TGTGCCAGCAGCTCCCTCTCAATGGGTGGGAAGACTGAAGCTTTCTTT
CASSSLSMGGKTEAFF
>-|TRBV7-2|TRBJ1-1|-
TGTGCCAGCAGCTCTCTAGGGGGTCGGACTGAAGCTTTCTTT
CASSSLGGRTEAFF
>once|TRBV19|TRBJ2-7|-
TGTGCCAGCTCGGGCTCTACCGAGCAGTACTTC
CASSGSTEQYF
>few|TRBV3-1/TRBV3-2|TRBJ1-3|-
TGTGCCAGCAGCCAAGAACGGGGCAGGGATTGGAGGAACACCATATATTTT
CASSQERGRDWRNTIYF
>-|TRBV19|TRBJ1-2|-
TGTGCCAGTAGTATAGACCTTCAGCCAGGGAGTAATGGCTACACCTTC
CASSIDLQPGSNGYTF
>medium-sized|TRBV6-5|TRBJ1-3|TRBD1
TGTGCCAGCAGCCGCGACAGGGCTATAGTGGACACCATATATTTT
CASSRDRAIVDTIYF
>medium-sized|TRBV5-1|TRBJ1-1|-
TGCGCCAGCAGGAGGGCTGGGTCGAACACTGAAGCTTTCTTT
CASRRAGSNTEAFF
>-|TRBV11-3|TRBJ2-1|TRBD2
TGTGCCAGCAGCTTAGAAAGATCTGGACTTGGGGGGGGTGAGCAGTTCTTC
CASSLERSGLGGGEQFF
>-|TRBV29-1|TRBJ2-7|-
TGCAGCGCCTTTTCTGGACAAGAAGGGCCCTACGAGCAGTACTTC
CSAFSGQEGPYEQYF
>-|TRBV6-5|TRBJ2-5|-
TGTGCCAGCAGCCGGGGACCACAAGAGACCCAGTACTTC
CASSRGPQETQYF
>-|TRBV5-1|TRBJ2-7|-
TGCGCCAGCAGCTCACCTCGGCAGGGCCCTTTCTCCTACGAGCAGTACTTC
CASSSPRQGPFSYEQYF
>medium-sized|TRBV12-3/TRBV12-4|TRBJ2-7|-
TGTGCCAGCAGTCCCAGGCGCTACGAGCAGTACTTC
CASSPRRYEQYF
>-|TRBV5-1|TRBJ2-7|TRBD1
TGCGCCAGCAGCCCTGACAGGGGCCCCTACGAGCAGTACTTC
CASSPDRGPYEQYF
>-|TRBV6-1|TRBJ2-7|-
TGTGCCAGCAGTGAAGCGCTAGGGGCGAGCAACGAGCAGTACTTC
CASSEALGASNEQYF
>-|TRBV25-1|TRBJ2-3|-
TGTGCCAGCTTGCGCACAGATACGCAGTATTTT
CASLRTDTQYF
>-|TRBV10-1|TRBJ1-1|-
TGCGCCAGCAGCCCCCGGCGGACTGAAGCTTTCTTT
CASSPRRTEAFF
>-|TRBV5-1|TRBJ2-3|TRBD2
TGCGCCAGCAGCTTGGGAGGGACTAGCATTTATTCAGATACGCAGTATTTT
CASSLGGTSIYSDTQYF
>-|TRBV4-3|TRBJ2-1|-
TGCGCCAGCAGCCACGTTGGGGCGGCAGGTGTGGGGGTGAATGAGCAGTTCTTC
CASSHVGAAGVGVNEQFF
>-|TRBV5-1|TRBJ2-5|-
TGCGCCAGCAGCTTGGGCGATAAAGAGACCCAGTACTTC
CASSLGDKETQYF
>-|TRBV7-2|TRBJ1-6|-
TGTGCCAGCGGGGGGGGCTCAGCAAATTCACCCCTCCACTTT
CASGGGSANSPLHF
>-|TRBV27|TRBJ2-1|-
TGTGCCAGCAGTCACAACCGAGGCCGGGACTTTCCCTTCAATGAGCAGTTCTTC
CASSHNRGRDFPFNEQFF
>-|TRBV15|TRBJ2-5|-
TGTGCCACCAGCAGAGGGGGTTCGGAGGGGAGGCACTTC
CATSRGGSEGRHF
>once|TRBV15|TRBJ1-2|-
TGTGCCACCAGCAGATCAGGGGAAGGGGACGACTATGGCTACACCTTC
CATSRSGEGDDYGYTF
>-|TRBV19|TRBJ1-1|-
TGTGCCAGTAGCACACAACGGCCGGCCTGGGGGAACACTGAAGCTTTCTTT
CASSTQRPAWGNTEAFF
>-|TRBV15|TRBJ1-5|-
TGTGCCACCAGCAGGCCCGGACAGCCCGTAGGGCAGCCCCAGCATTTT
CATSRPGQPVGQPQHF
>few|TRBV30|TRBJ1-2|TRBD1
TGTGCCTGGAGTGCCCTCTCCACCGGGACAGGAGGGACTAACTATGGCTACACCTTC
CAWSALSTGTGGTNYGYTF
>-|TRBV6-5|TRBJ2-3|TRBD1
TGTGCCAGCAGTTACTCGGGACAGGGAACAACAGATACGCAGTATTTT
CASSYSGQGTTDTQYF
>-|TRBV6-4|TRBJ2-3|TRBD2
TGTGCCAGCAGGTACCAGGGACTAGCGGGGGTACATACGCAGTATTTT
CASRYQGLAGVHTQYF
>-|TRBV6-6|TRBJ1-1|TRBD1
TGTGCCAGCAGTTACTCGACAGGGGGACTGAACACTGAAGCTTTCTTT
CASSYSTGGLNTEAFF
>-|TRBV11-2|TRBJ2-1|-
TGTGCCAGCAGCTTAGAGGACTACAATGAGCAGTTCTTC
CASSLEDYNEQFF
>-|TRBV7-2|TRBJ2-5|-
TGTGCCAGCAGCCCCTATAGGACTTTCCAAGAGACCCAGTACTTC
CASSPYRTFQETQYF
>few|TRBV3-1/TRBV3-2|TRBJ1-2|TRBD1
TGTGCCAGCAGCCAATTACAGGGGGCTCAAAGGAGCTACACCTTC
CASSQLQGAQRSYTF